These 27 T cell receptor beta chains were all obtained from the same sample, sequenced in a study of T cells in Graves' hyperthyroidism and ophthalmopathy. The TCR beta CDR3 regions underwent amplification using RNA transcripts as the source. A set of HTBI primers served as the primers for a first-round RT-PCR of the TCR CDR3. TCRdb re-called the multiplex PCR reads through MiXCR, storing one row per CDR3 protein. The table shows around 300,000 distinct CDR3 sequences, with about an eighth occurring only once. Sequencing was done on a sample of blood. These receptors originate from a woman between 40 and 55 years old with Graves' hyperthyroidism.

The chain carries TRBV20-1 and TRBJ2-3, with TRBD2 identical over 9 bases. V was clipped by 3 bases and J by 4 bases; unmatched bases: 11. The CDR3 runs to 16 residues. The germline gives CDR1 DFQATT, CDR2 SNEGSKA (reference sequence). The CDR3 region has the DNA TGCAGTGCTAGCCTGGCGGGAGGGCCCTTCGCAGATACGCAGTATTTT. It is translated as CSASLAGGPFADTQYF.

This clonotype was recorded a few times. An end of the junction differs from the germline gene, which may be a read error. The CDR3 spells CASSAAQNEELFF. The DNA of the CDR3 is TGTGCTAGCAGCGCAGCCCAGAATGAAGAACTGTTTTTT. The gene calls are TRBV7-7 and TRBJ1-4, with D unresolved. Germline loops: CDR1 SSHAT, CDR2 FNYEAQ (reference sequence). This CDR3 has 13 residues.

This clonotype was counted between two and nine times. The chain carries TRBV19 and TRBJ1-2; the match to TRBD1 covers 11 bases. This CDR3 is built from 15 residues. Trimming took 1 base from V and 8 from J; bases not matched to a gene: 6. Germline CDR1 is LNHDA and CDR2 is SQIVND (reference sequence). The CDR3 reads CASSIGGTGGKGYTF. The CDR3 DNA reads TGTGCCAGTAGTATAGGGGGGACAGGGGGTAAAGGCTACACCTTC.

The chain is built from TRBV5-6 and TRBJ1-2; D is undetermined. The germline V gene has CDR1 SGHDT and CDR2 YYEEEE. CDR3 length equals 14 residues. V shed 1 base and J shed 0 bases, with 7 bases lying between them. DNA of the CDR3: TGTGCCAGCAGCTTGTACAGCGCTAACTATGGCTACACCTTC. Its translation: CASSLYSANYGYTF.

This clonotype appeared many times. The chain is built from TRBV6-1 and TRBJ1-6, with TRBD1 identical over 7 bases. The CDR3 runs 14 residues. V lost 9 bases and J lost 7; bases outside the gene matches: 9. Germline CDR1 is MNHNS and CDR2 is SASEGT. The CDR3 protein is CASKPGQTNSPLHF. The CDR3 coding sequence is TGTGCCAGTAAACCGGGACAGACGAATTCACCCCTCCACTTT.

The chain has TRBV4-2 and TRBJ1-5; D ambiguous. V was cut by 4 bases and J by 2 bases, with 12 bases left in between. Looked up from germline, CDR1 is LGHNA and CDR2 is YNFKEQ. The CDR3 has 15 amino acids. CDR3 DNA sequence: TGTGCCAGCAGCCTAACGGATGGGCGCAATCAGCCCCAGCATTTT. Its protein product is CASSLTDGRNQPQHF.

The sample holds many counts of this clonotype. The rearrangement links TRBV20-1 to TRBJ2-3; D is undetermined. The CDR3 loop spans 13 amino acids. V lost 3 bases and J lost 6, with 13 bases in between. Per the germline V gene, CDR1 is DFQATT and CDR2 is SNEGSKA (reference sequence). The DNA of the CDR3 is TGCAGTGCTAGCGAGGTACTGGGGGATACGCAGTATTTT. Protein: CSASEVLGDTQYF.

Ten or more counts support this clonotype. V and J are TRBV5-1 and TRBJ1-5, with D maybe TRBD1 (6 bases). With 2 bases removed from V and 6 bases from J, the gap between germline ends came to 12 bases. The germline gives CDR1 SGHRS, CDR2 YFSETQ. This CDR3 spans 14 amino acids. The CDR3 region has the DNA TGCGCCAGCAGCTTTGAGGGGGGGCTTCAGCCCCAGCATTTT. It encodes CASSFEGGLQPQHF. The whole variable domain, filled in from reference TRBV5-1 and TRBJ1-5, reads KAGVTQTPRYLIKTRGQQVTLSCSPISGHRSVSWYQQTPGQGLQFLFEYFSETQRNKGNFPGRFSGRQFSNSRSEMNVSTLELGDSALYLCASSFEGGLQPQHFGDGTRLSIL.

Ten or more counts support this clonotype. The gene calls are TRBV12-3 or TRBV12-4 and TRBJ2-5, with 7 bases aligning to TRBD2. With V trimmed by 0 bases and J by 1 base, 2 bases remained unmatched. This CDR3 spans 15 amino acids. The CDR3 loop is CASSLALAGQETQYF. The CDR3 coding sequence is TGTGCCAGCAGTTTAGCTTTAGCGGGCCAAGAGACCCAGTACTTC.

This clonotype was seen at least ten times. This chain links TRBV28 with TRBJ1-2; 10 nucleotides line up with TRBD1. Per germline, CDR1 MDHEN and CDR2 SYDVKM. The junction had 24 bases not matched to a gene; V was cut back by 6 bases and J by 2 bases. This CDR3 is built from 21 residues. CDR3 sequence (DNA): TGTGCCAGCAGCCCTGCCCCCGGGACAGGGGAGCTCAAGGGTACCAACTATGGCTACACCTTC. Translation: CASSPAPGTGELKGTNYGYTF.

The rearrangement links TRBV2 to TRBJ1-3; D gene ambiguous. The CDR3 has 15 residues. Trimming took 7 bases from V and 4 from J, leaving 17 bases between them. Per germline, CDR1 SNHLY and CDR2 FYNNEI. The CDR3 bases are TGTGCCAGCAAGTTTCTTTTGGGTTACGGAAACACCATATATTTT. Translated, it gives CASKFLLGYGNTIYF.

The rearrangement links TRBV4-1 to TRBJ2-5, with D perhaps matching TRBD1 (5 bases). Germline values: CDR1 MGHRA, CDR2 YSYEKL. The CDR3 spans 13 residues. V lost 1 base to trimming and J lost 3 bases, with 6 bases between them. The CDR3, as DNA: TGCGCCAGCAGCCAAGGGGGCGAAGAGACCCAGTACTTC. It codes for CASSQGGEETQYF.

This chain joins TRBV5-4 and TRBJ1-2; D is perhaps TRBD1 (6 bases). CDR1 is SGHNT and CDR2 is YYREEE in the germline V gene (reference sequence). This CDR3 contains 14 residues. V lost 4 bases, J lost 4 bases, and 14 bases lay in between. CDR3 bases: TGTGCCAGCAGCCCTACATCGGGGGCCTATGGCTACACCTTC. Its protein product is CASSPTSGAYGYTF.

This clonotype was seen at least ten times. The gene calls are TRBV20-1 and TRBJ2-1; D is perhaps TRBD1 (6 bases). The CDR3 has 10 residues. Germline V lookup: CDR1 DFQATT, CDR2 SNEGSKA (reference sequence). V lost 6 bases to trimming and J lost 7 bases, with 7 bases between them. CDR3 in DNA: TGCAGTGCCACAGGGAATGAGCAGTTCTTC. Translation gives CSATGNEQFF.

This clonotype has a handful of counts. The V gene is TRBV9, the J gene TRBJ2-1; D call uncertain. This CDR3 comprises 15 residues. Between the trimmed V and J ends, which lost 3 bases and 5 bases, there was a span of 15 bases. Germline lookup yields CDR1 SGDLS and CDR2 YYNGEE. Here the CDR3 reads CASSEGPDPHNEQFF. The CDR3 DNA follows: TGTGCCAGCAGCGAGGGCCCAGATCCCCACAATGAGCAGTTCTTC.

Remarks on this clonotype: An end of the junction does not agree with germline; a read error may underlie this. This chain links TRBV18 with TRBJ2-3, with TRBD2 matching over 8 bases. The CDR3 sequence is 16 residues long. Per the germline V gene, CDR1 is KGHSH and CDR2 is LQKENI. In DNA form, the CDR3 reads TGTGCCAGCTCTCCACTAGCGGCCACAGCCTCAGATACGCAGTATTTT. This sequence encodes CASSPLAATASDTQYF.

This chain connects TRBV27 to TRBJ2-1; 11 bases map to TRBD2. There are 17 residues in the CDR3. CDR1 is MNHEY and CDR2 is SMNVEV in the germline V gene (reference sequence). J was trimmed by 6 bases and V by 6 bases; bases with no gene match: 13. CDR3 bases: TGTGCCAGCAGCAACAGGTCTAGCGGGAGGATCCCCAATGAGCAGTTCTTC. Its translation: CASSNRSSGRIPNEQFF.

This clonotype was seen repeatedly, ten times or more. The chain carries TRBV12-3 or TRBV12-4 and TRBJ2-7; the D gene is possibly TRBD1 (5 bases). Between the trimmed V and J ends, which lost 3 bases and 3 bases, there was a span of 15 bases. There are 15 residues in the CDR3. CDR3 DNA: TGTGCCAGCAGTTTCCAACAGGTGGGGAACTACGAGCAGTACTTC. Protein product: CASSFQQVGNYEQYF.

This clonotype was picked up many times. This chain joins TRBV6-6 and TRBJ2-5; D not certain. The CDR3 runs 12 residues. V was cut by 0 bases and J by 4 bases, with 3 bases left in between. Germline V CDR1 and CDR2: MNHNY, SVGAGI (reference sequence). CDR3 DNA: TGTGCCAGCAGTTACTCCGGAGAGACCCAGTACTTC. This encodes CASSYSGETQYF.

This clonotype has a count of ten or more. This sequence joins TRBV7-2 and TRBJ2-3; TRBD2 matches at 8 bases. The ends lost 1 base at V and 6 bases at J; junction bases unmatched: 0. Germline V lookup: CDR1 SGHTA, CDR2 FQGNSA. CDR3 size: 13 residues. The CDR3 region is CASSLGGRDTQYF. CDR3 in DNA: TGTGCCAGCAGCTTAGGCGGGAGGGATACGCAGTATTTT.

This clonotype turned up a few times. CDR3 DNA: TGCAGTGCTAGAGAGGCGAACACTGAAGCTTTCTTT. Encoded protein: CSAREANTEAFF. The genes are TRBV20-1 and TRBJ1-1; D is unclear. CDR3 length: 12 amino acids. The germline V and J ends were trimmed by 0 bases and 1 base, with 3 bases remaining between them. Germline V gene data show CDR1 as DFQATT and CDR2 as SNEGSKA (reference sequence).

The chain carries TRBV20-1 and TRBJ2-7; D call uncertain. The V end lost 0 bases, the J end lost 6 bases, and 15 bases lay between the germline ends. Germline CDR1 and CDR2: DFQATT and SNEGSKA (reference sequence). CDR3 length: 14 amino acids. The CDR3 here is CSARDPNSIAEQYF. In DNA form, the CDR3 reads TGCAGTGCTAGAGATCCGAACTCTATCGCCGAGCAGTACTTC.

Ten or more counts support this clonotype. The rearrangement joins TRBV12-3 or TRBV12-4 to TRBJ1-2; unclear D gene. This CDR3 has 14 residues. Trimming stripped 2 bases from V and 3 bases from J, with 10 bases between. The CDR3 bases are TGTGCCAGCAGTTTACAAGGCATTTACTATGGCTACACCTTC. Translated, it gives CASSLQGIYYGYTF.

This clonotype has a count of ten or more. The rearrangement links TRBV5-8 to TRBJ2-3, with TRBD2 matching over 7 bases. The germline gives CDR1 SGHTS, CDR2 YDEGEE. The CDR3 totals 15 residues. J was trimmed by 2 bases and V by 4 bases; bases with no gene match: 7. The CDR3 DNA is TGTGCCAGCAGCCCGTGGGACTACTCCACAGATACGCAGTATTTT. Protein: CASSPWDYSTDTQYF.

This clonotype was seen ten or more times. CDR3 sequence reads: CASSLEGTNEKLFF. Written as DNA, the CDR3 is TGTGCCAGCAGTTTAGAGGGAACTAATGAAAAACTGTTTTTT. The J gene is TRBJ1-4, the V gene TRBV28, with D uncertain. Germline values: CDR1 MDHEN, CDR2 SYDVKM. V lost 2 bases to trimming and J lost 1 base, with 5 bases between them. The CDR3 sequence is 14 residues long.

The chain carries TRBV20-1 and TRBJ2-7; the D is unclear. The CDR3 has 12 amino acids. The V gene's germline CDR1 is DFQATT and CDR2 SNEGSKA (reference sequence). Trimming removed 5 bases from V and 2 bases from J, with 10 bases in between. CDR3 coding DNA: TGCAGTGCTTCCCAACCCACCTACGAGCAGTACTTC. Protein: CSASQPTYEQYF.

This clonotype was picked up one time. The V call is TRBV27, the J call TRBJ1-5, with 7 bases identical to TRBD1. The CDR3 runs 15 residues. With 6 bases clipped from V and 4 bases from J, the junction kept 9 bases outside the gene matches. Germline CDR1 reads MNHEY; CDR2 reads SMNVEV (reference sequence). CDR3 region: CASSPTGDINQPQHF. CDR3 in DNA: TGTGCCAGCAGCCCAACAGGGGACATAAATCAGCCCCAGCATTTT.